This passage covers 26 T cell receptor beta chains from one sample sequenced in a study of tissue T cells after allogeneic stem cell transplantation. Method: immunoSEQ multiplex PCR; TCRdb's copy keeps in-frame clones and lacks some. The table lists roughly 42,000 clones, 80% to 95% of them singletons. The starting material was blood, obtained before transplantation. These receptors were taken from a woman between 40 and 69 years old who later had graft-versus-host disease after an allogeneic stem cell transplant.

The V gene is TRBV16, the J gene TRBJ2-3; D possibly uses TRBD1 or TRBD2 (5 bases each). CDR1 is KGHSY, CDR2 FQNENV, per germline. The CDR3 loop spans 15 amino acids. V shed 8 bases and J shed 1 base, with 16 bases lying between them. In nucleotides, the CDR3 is TGTGCCAGCCGCCCGGGGCCCACCCGCACAGATACGCAGTATTTT. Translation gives CASRPGPTRTDTQYF.

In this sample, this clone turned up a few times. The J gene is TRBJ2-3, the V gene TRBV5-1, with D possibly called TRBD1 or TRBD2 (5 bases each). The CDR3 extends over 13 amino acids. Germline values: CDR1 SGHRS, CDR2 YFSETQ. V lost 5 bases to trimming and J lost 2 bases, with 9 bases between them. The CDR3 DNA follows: TGCGCCAGCAGGGATGGGACCACAGATACGCAGTATTTT. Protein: CASRDGTTDTQYF.

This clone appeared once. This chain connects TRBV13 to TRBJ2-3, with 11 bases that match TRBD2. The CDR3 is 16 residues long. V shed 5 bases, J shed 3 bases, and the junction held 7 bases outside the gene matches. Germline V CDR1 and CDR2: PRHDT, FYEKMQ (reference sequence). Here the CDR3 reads CASSLTPSGRTDTQYF. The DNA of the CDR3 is TGTGCCAGCAGCCTCACCCCTAGCGGGAGGACAGATACGCAGTATTTT.

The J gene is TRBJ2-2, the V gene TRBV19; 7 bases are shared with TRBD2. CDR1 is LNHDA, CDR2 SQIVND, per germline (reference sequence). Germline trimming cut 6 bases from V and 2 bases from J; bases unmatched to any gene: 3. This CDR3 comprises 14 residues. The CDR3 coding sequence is TGTGCCAGTAGGGGGGGGTTTAACACCGGGGAGCTGTTTTTT. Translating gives CASRGGFNTGELFF.

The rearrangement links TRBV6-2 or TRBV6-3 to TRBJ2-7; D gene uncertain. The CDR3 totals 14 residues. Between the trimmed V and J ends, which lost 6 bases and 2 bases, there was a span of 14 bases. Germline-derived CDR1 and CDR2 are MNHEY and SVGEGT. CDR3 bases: TGTGCCAGCAGCCTCCTCGAGGCCCCCTACGAGCAGTACTTC. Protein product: CASSLLEAPYEQYF.

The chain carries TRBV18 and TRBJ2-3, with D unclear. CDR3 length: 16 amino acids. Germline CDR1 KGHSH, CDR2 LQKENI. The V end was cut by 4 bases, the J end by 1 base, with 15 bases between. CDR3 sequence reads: CASSRIKSERTDTQYF. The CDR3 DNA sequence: TGTGCCAGCTCACGAATCAAAAGCGAGCGCACAGATACGCAGTATTTT.

CDR3 region: CASSSDSNSGNTIYF. CDR3 DNA: TGTGCCAGCAGCTCGGACAGTAACTCTGGAAACACCATATATTTT. This chain links TRBV5-4 with TRBJ1-3; possibly TRBD1 for D (6 bases). Germline assignment: CDR1 SGHNT and CDR2 YYREEE (reference sequence). The V gene lost 3 bases and the J gene lost 0 bases, with 10 bases spanning the gap. The CDR3 consists of 15 residues.

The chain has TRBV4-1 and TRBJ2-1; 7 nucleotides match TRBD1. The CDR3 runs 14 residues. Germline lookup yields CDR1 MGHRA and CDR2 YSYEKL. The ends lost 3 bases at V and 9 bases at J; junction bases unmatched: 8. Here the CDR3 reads CASSQEDRVAEQFF. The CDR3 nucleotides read TGCGCCAGCAGCCAGGAAGACAGGGTGGCTGAGCAGTTCTTC.

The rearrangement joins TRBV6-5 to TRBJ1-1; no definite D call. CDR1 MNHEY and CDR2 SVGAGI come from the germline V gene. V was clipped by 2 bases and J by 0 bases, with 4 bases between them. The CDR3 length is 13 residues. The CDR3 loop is CASSYGMNTEAFF. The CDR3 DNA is TGTGCCAGCAGTTACGGGATGAACACTGAAGCTTTCTTT.

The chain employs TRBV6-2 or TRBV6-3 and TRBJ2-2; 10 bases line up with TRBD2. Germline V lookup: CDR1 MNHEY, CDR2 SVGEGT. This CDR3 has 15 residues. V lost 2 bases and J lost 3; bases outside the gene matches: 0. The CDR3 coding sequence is TGTGCCAGCAGTTACCTAGCGGGAGACACCGGGGAGCTGTTTTTT. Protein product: CASSYLAGDTGELFF.

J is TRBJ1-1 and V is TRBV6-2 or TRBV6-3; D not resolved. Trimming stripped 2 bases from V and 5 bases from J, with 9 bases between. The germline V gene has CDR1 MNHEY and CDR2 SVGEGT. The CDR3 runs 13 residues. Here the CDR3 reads CASSYNPRTEAFF. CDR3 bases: TGTGCCAGCAGTTACAACCCCAGGACTGAAGCTTTCTTT.

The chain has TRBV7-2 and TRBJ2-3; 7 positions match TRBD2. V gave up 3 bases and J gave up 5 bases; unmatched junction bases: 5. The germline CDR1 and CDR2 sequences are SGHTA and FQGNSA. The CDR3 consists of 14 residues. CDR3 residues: CASSFSREVDTQYF. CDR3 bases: TGTGCCAGCAGCTTCTCCCGGGAGGTAGATACGCAGTATTTT.

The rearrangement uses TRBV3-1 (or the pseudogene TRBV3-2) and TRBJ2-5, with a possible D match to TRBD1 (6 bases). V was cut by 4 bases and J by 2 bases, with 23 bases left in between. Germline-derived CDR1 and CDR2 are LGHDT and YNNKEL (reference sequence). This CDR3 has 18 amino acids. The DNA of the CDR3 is TGTGCCAGCAGCCCAGGGTTTGGAGCAGGGGTAGATCAAGAGACCCAGTACTTC. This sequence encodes CASSPGFGAGVDQETQYF.

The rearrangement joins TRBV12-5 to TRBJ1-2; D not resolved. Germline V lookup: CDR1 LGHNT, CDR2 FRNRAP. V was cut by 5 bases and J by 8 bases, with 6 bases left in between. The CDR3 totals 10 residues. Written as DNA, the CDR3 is TGTGCTAGTGGTCCGCGGGGCTACACCTTC. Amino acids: CASGPRGYTF.

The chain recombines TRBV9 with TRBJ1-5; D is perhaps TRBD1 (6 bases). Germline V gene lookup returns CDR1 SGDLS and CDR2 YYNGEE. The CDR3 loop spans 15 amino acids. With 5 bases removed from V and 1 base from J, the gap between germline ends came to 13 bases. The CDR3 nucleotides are TGTGCCAGCAGTCTCAGCGGGGGCAGCAATCAGCCCCAGCATTTT. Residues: CASSLSGGSNQPQHF.

The CDR3: CASSRPPRRNYNSPLHF. The CDR3 DNA follows: TGTGCCAGCAGCCGACCCCCAAGACGGAATTATAATTCACCCCTCCACTTT. The gene calls are TRBV3-1 (or the pseudogene TRBV3-2) and TRBJ1-6, with unresolved D. The germline gives CDR1 LGHDT, CDR2 YNNKEL (reference sequence). CDR3 length: 17 amino acids. The ends were cut back, 4 bases at V and 4 bases at J, with 17 bases in the middle.

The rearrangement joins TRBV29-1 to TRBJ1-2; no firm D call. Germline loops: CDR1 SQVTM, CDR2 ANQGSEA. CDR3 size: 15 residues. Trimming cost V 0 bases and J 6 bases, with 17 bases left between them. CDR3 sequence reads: CSVEDFDEGADGYTF. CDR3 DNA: TGCAGCGTTGAAGATTTTGATGAGGGAGCGGATGGCTACACCTTC.

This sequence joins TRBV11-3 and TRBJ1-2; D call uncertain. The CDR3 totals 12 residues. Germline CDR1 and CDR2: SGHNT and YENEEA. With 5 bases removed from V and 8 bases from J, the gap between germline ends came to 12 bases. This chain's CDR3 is CASSKRHGGYTF. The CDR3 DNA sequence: TGTGCCAGCAGCAAGAGACACGGAGGCTACACCTTC.

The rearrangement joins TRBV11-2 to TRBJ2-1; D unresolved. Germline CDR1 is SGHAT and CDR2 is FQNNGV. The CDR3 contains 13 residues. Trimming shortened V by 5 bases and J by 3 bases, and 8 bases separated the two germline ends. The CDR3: CASSPGHYNEQFF. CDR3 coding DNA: TGTGCCAGCAGCCCCGGGCACTACAATGAGCAGTTCTTC.

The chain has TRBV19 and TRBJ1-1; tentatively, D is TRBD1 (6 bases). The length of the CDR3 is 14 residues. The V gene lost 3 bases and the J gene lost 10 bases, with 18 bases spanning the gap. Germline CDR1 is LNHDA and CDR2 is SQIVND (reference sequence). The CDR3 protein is CASSISGVEVRAFF. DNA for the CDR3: TGTGCCAGTAGTATTTCAGGGGTGGAGGTGAGAGCTTTCTTT. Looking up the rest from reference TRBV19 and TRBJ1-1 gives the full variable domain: DGGITQSPKYLFRKEGQNVTLSCEQNLNHDAMYWYRQDPGQGLRLIYYSQIVNDFQKGDIAEGYSVSREKKESFPLTVTSAQKNPTAFYLCASSISGVEVRAFFGQGTRLTVV.

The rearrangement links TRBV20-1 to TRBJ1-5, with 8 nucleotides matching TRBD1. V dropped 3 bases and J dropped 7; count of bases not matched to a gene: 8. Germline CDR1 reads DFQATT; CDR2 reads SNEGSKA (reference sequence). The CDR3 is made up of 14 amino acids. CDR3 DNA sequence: TGCAGTGCTAGTAACAGGGGGGATTGGCAGCCCCAGCATTTT. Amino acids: CSASNRGDWQPQHF.

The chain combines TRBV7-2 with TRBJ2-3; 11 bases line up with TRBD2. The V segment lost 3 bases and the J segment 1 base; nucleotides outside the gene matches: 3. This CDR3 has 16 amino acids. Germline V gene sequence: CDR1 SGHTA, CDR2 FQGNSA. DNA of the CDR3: TGTGCCAGCAGCTTGACTAGCGGGAAGGGCACAGATACGCAGTATTTT. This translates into CASSLTSGKGTDTQYF.

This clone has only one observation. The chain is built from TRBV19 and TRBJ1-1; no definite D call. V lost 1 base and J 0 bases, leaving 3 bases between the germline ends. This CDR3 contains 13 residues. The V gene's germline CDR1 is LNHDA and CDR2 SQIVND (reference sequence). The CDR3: CASSIVVNTEAFF. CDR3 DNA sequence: TGTGCCAGTAGTATAGTCGTGAACACTGAAGCTTTCTTT.

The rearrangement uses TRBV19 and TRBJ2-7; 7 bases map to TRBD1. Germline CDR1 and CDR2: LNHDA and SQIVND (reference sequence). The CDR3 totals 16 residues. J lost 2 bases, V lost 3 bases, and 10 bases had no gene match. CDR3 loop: CASSMDGTANTYEQYF. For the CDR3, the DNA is TGTGCCAGTAGTATGGATGGGACAGCCAATACCTACGAGCAGTACTTC. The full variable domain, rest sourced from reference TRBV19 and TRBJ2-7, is DGGITQSPKYLFRKEGQNVTLSCEQNLNHDAMYWYRQDPGQGLRLIYYSQIVNDFQKGDIAEGYSVSREKKESFPLTVTSAQKNPTAFYLCASSMDGTANTYEQYFGPGTRLTVT.

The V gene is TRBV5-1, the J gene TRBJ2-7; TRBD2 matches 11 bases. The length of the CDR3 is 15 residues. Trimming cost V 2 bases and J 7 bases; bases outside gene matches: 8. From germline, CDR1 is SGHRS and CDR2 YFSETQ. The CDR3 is CASSLIAGGPGEQYF. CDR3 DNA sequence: TGCGCCAGCAGCTTAATAGCGGGAGGGCCAGGGGAGCAGTACTTC.

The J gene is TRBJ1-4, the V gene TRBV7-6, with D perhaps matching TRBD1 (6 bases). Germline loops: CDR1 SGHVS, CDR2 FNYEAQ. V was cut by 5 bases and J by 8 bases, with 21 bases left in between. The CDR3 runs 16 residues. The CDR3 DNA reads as TGTGCCAGCAGCCACTCTGCTAGGGGGGTACGGGAAAAACTGTTTTTT. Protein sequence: CASSHSARGVREKLFF.